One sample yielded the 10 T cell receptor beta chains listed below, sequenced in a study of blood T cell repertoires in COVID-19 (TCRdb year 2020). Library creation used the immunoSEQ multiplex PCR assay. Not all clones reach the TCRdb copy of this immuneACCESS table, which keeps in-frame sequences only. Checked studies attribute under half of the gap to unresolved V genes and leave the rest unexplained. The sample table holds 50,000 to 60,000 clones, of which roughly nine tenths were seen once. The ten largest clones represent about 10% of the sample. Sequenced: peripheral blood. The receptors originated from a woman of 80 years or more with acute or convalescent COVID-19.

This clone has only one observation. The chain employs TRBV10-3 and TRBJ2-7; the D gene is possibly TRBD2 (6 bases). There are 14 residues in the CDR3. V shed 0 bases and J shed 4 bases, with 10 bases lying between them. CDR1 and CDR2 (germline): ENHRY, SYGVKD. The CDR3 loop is CAISESMGRYEQYF. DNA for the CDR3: TGTGCCATCAGTGAGTCAATGGGGAGGTACGAGCAGTACTTC.

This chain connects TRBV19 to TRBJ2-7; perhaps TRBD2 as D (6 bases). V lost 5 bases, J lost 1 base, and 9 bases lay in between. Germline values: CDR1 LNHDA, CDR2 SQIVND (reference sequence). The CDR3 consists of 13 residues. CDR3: CASSPDYSYEQYF. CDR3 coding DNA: TGTGCCAGTAGTCCGGACTATTCCTACGAGCAGTACTTC.

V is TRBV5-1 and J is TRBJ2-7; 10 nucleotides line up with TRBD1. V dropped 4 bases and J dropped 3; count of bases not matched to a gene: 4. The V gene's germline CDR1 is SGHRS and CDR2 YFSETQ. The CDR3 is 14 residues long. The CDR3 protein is CASSTDRGSYEQYF. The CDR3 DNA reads TGCGCCAGCAGCACGGACAGGGGGAGCTACGAGCAGTACTTC. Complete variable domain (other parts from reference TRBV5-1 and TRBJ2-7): KAGVTQTPRYLIKTRGQQVTLSCSPISGHRSVSWYQQTPGQGLQFLFEYFSETQRNKGNFPGRFSGRQFSNSRSEMNVSTLELGDSALYLCASSTDRGSYEQYFGPGTRLTVT.

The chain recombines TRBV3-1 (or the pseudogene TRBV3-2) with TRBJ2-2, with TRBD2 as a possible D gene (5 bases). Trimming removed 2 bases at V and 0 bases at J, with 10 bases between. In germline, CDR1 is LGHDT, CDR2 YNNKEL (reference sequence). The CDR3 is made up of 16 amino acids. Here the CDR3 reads CASSQRSGSNTGELFF. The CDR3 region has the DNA TGTGCCAGCAGCCAAAGGTCGGGGTCGAACACCGGGGAGCTGTTTTTT.

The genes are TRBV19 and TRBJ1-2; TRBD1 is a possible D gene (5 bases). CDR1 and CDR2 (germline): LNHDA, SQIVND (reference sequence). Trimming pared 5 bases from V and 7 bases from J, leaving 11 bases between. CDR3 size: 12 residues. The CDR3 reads CASSHPGSGYTF. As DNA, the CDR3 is TGTGCCAGTAGTCACCCAGGGTCTGGCTACACCTTC.

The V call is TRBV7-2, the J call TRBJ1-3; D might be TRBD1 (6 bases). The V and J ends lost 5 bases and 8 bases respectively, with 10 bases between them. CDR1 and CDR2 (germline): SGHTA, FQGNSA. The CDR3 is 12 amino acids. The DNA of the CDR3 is TGTGCCAGCAGCCTACAGGGTTACACCATATATTTT. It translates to CASSLQGYTIYF. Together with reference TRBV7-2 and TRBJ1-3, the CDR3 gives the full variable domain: GAGVSQSPSNKVTEKGKDVELRCDPISGHTALYWYRQSLGQGLEFLIYFQGNSAPDKSGLPSDRFSAERTGGSVSTLTIQRTQQEDSAVYLCASSLQGYTIYFGEGSWLTVV.

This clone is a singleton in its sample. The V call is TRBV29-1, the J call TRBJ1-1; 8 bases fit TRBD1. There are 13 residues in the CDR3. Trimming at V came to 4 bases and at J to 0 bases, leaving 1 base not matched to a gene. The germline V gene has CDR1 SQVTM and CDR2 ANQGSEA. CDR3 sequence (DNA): TGCAGCGTTGCGGGACAGGTGAACACTGAAGCTTTCTTT. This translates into CSVAGQVNTEAFF.

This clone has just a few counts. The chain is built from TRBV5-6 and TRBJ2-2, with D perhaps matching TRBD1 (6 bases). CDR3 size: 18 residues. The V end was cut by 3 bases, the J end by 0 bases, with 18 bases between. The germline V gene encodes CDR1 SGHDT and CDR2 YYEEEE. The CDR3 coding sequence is TGTGCCAGCAGCTCCCGCCTCTCGGACAGCGCGAACACCGGGGAGCTGTTTTTT. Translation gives CASSSRLSDSANTGELFF.

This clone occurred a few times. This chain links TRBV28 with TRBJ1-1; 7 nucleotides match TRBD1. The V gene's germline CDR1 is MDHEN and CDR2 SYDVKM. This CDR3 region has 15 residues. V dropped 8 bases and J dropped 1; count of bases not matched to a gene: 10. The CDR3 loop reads CASEPRGQANTEAFF. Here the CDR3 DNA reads TGTGCCAGCGAGCCCCGTGGACAGGCGAACACTGAAGCTTTCTTT.

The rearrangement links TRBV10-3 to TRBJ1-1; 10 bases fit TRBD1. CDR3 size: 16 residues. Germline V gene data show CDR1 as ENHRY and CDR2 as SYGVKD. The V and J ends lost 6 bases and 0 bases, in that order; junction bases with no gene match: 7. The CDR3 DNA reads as TGTGCCATCAGGCCGGGACAGGGGCTCATGAACACTGAAGCTTTCTTT. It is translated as CAIRPGQGLMNTEAFF.